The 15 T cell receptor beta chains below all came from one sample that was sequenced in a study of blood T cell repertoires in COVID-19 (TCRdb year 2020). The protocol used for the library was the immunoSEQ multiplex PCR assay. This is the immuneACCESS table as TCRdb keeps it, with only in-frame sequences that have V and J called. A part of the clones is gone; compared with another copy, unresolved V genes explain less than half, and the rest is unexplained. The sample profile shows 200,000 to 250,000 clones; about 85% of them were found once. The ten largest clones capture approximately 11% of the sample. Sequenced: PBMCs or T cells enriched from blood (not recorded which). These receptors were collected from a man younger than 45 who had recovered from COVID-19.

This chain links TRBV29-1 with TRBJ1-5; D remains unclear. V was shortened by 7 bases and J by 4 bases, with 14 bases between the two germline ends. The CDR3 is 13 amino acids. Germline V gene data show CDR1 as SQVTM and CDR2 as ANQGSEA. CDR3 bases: TGCAGCGCCCTGGGCCAGCCTAATCAGCCCCAGCATTTT. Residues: CSALGQPNQPQHF.

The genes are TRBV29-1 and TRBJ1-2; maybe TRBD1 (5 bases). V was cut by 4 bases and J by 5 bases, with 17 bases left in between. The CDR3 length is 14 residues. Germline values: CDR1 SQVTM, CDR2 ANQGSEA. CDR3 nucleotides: TGCAGCGTTGGGCTTAGGGGTGCCTCTTATGGCTACACCTTC. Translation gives CSVGLRGASYGYTF.

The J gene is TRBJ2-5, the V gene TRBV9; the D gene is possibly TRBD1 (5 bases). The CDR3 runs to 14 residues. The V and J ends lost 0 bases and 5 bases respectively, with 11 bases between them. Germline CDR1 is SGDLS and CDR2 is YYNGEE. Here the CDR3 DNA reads TGTGCCAGCAGCGTAGGTGGGGCCGGGGAGACCCAGTACTTC. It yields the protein CASSVGGAGETQYF.

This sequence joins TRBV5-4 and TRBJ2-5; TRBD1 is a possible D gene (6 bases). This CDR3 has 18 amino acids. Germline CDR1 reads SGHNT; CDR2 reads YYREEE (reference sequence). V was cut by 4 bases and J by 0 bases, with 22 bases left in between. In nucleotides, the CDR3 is TGTGCCAGCAGCCGACGGACAGCTAGCCTCTCGTACCAAGAGACCCAGTACTTC. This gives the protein CASSRRTASLSYQETQYF.

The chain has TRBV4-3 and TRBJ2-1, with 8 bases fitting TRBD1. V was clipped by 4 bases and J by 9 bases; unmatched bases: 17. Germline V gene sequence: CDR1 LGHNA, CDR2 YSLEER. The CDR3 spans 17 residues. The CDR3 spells CASSPSPLGQGSSEQFF. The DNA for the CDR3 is TGCGCCAGCAGCCCGAGCCCGTTAGGACAGGGAAGCAGTGAGCAGTTCTTC.

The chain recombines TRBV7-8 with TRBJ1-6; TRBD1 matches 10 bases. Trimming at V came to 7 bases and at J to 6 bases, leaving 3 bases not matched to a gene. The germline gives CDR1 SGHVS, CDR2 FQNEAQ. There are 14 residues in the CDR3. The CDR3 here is CASNRDRGNSPLHF. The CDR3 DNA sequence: TGTGCCAGCAACCGGGACAGGGGTAATTCACCCCTCCACTTT.

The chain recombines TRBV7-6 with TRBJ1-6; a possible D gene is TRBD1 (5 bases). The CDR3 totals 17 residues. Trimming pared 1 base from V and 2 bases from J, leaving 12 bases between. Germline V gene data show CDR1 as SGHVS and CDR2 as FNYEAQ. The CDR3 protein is CASSLGGGNTYNSPLHF. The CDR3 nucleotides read TGTGCCAGCAGCTTAGGCGGGGGAAATACCTATAATTCACCCCTCCACTTT.

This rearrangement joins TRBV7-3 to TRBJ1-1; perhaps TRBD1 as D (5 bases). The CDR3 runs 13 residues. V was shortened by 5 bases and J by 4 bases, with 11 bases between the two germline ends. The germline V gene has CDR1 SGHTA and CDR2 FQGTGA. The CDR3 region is CASSQGWSTEAFF. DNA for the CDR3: TGTGCCAGCAGCCAGGGATGGAGCACTGAAGCTTTCTTT.

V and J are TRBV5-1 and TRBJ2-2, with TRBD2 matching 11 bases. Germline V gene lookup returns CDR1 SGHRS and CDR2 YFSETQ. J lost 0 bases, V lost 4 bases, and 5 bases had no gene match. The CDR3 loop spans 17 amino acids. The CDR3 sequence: CASSVTSGTPNTGELFF. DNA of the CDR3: TGCGCCAGCAGCGTGACTAGCGGGACCCCGAACACCGGGGAGCTGTTTTTT.

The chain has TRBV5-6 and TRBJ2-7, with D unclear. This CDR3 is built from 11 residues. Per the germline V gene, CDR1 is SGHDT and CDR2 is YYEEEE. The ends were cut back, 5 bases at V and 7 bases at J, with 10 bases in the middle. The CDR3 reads CASSYTLEQYF. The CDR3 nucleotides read TGTGCCAGCAGTTACACCCTGGAGCAGTACTTC.

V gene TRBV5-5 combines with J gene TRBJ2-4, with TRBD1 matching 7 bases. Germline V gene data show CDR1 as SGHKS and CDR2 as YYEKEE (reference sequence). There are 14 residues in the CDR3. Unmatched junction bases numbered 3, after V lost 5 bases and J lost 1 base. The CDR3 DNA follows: TGTGCCAGCAGACCGACAGGGGCCAAAAACATTCAGTACTTC. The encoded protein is CASRPTGAKNIQYF. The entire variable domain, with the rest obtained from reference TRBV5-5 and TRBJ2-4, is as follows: DAGVTQSPTHLIKTRGQQVTLRCSPISGHKSVSWYQQVLGQGPQFIFQYYEKEERGRGNFPDRFSARQFPNYSSELNVNALLLGDSALYLCASRPTGAKNIQYFGAGTRLSVL.

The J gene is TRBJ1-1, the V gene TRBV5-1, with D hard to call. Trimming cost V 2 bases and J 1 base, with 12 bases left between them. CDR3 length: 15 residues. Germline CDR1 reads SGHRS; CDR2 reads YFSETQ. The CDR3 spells CASSLREGPNTEAFF. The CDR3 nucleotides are TGCGCCAGCAGCTTAAGGGAGGGTCCGAACACTGAAGCTTTCTTT.

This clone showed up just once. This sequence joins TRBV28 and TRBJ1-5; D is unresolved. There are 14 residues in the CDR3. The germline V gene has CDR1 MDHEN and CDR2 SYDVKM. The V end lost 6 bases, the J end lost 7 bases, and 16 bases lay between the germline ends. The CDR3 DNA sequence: TGTGCCAGCAGATATCTGACCCCCGGGCAGCCCCAGCATTTT. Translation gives CASRYLTPGQPQHF.

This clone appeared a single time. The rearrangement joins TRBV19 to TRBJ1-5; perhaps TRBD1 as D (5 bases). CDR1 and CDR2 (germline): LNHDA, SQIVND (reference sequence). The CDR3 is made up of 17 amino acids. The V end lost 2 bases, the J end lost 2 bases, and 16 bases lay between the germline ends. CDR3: CASSIISGSQGNQPQHF. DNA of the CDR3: TGTGCCAGTAGTATAATCTCAGGGTCCCAGGGCAATCAGCCCCAGCATTTT.

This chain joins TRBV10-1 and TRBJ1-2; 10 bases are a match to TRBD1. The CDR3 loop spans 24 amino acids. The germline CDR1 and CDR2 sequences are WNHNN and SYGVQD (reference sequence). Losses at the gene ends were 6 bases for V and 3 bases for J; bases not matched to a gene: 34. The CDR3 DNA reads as TGCGCCAGCAGCGCAAAGGAAAGTTCGGGACAGGGGATATCTCGTAGTAGCTTGGACTATGGCTACACCTTC. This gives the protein CASSAKESSGQGISRSSLDYGYTF.